These 28 T cell receptor beta chains were sequenced from one sample in a study of identical twins. TCRdb used MiXCR to reprocess the 5' RACE reads, holding one entry per CDR3 protein. This table holds hundreds of thousands of distinct CDR3 sequences, 6.1% found once. The sequenced material came from naive T cells sorted from blood. These receptors were obtained from a man aged 18 to 35 in good health.

This clonotype was recorded a few times. The chain couples TRBV19 to TRBJ2-3, with 14 bases that match TRBD2. V lost 6 bases, J lost 0 bases, and 8 bases stayed unmatched. Per the germline V gene, CDR1 is LNHDA and CDR2 is SQIVND (reference sequence). The CDR3 sequence is 18 residues long. The CDR3 protein is CASSLTSGRASSTDTQYF. CDR3 nucleotides: TGTGCCAGTAGCCTGACTAGCGGGAGGGCCTCTAGCACAGATACGCAGTATTTT.

This clonotype was seen a few times. The chain links TRBV5-5 to TRBJ1-1; 7 positions match TRBD1. The CDR3 runs 14 residues. Germline V gives CDR1 SGHKS, CDR2 YYEKEE (reference sequence). V shed 5 bases and J 0 bases; nucleotides not matched to a gene: 4. The chain's CDR3 is CASSMQGVNTEAFF. Written as DNA, the CDR3 is TGTGCCAGCAGTATGCAGGGGGTGAACACTGAAGCTTTCTTT.

This clonotype was observed a few times. The J gene is TRBJ2-2, the V gene TRBV20-1, with TRBD2 matching over 9 bases. Germline CDR1 is DFQATT and CDR2 is SNEGSKA (reference sequence). The junction had 7 bases not matched to a gene; V was cut back by 1 base and J by 7 bases. The CDR3 spans 15 residues. The CDR3 is CSARVGGRAHGELFF. In DNA, the CDR3 is TGCAGTGCTAGAGTGGGCGGGAGGGCTCACGGGGAGCTGTTTTTT.

In regard to this clonotype: This CDR3 is missing its conserved last phenylalanine or tryptophan, likely due to a read error. V usage is TRBV20-1 and J usage is TRBJ2-4; D is possibly TRBD1 (7 bases). The DNA end favors TRBJ2-1, so the J call may be wrong. The germline CDR1 and CDR2 sequences are DFQATT and SNEGSKA (reference sequence). The length of the CDR3 is 14 residues. This CDR3 is CSASVSPGGYIQFL. The DNA for the CDR3 is TGCAGTGCTAGTGTCAGTCCAGGGGGGTACATTCAGTTCTTA.

This chain uses TRBV7-2 with TRBJ2-7, with TRBD2 as a possible D gene (6 bases). The CDR3 is 14 amino acids. V shed 0 bases and J shed 3 bases, with 9 bases lying between them. Germline values: CDR1 SGHTA, CDR2 FQGNSA. The CDR3 protein is CASSLAGSHYEQYF. CDR3 in DNA: TGTGCCAGCAGCTTAGCCGGGAGCCACTACGAGCAGTACTTC.

This clonotype was picked up a small number of times. This chain joins TRBV9 and TRBJ2-5; D uncertain. The V end lost 4 bases, the J end lost 5 bases, and 18 bases lay between the germline ends. Germline assignment: CDR1 SGDLS and CDR2 YYNGEE. The CDR3 loop spans 15 amino acids. The CDR3 nucleotides read TGTGCCAGCAGCCGTACTACTCAGCTCGGGGAGACCCAGTACTTC. Translating it yields CASSRTTQLGETQYF.

This clonotype was counted many times. The chain has TRBV5-1 and TRBJ2-2, with D tentatively TRBD1 or TRBD2 (5 bases each). The CDR3 is 15 residues long. The V gene lost 3 bases and the J gene lost 2 bases, with 11 bases spanning the gap. CDR1 is SGHRS, CDR2 YFSETQ, per germline. The DNA of the CDR3 is TGCGCCAGCAGCTGGTCGGGACCAAACACCGGGGAGCTGTTTTTT. This encodes CASSWSGPNTGELFF.

This chain connects TRBV5-1 to TRBJ2-5; 13 nucleotides align to TRBD2. The junction had 19 bases not matched to a gene; V was cut back by 4 bases and J by 4 bases. Per germline, CDR1 SGHRS and CDR2 YFSETQ. The CDR3 consists of 20 residues. Here the CDR3 reads CASSSLRRLAGGSLGETQYF. The CDR3 DNA follows: TGCGCCAGCAGCAGCCTCCGAAGACTAGCGGGAGGTTCTTTAGGAGAGACCCAGTACTTC.

The gene calls are TRBV28 and TRBJ2-7; TRBD2 matches at 8 bases. CDR3 length: 15 residues. Germline V gene lookup returns CDR1 MDHEN and CDR2 SYDVKM. After removal of 4 bases from V and 1 base from J, the junction contained 6 bases not matched to a gene. The CDR3 nucleotides are TGTGCCAGCAGTTCTCTAGCGGGCCCTTCCTACGAGCAGTACTTC. Protein: CASSSLAGPSYEQYF.

There are many counts of this clonotype. V usage is TRBV20-1 and J usage is TRBJ2-1; weak D call: TRBD1 (5 bases). This CDR3 region has 15 residues. Germline loops: CDR1 DFQATT, CDR2 SNEGSKA (reference sequence). V shed 6 bases and J shed 4 bases, with 19 bases lying between them. CDR3 nucleotides: TGCAGTGCGTCCGACCTTGGACAAGCATACAATGAGCAGTTCTTC. Its translation: CSASDLGQAYNEQFF.

This clonotype has only a few counts. The J gene is TRBJ1-3, the V gene TRBV5-1; tentatively, D is TRBD1 (6 bases). V lost 0 bases and J lost 6, with 10 bases in between. Germline CDR1 and CDR2: SGHRS and YFSETQ. There are 14 residues in the CDR3. This chain's CDR3 is CASSLEGEENTIYF. For the CDR3, the DNA is TGCGCCAGCAGCTTGGAGGGGGAAGAAAACACCATATATTTT.

This clonotype turned up a few times. The chain has TRBV6-5 and TRBJ1-1; D unresolved. Trimming took 0 bases from V and 0 from J, leaving 14 bases between them. The CDR3 sequence is 17 residues long. The germline gives CDR1 MNHEY, CDR2 SVGAGI. As DNA, the CDR3 is TGTGCCAGCAGTTACTCCCGCACGCTAAAAATGAACACTGAAGCTTTCTTT. Protein sequence: CASSYSRTLKMNTEAFF.

This clonotype was seen many times. The V and J genes are TRBV10-3 and TRBJ2-5; 10 nucleotides align to TRBD1. With V trimmed by 1 base and J by 1 base, 6 bases remained unmatched. Germline CDR1 and CDR2: ENHRY and SYGVKD. The CDR3 spans 17 residues. CDR3 amino acids: CAISEFGTGAGQETQYF. CDR3 nucleotides: TGTGCCATCAGTGAGTTCGGGACAGGGGCCGGCCAAGAGACCCAGTACTTC.

This clonotype was seen ten or more times. V is TRBV9 and J is TRBJ2-2; D unclear. Germline V lookup: CDR1 SGDLS, CDR2 YYNGEE. The CDR3 spans 16 residues. V was pared by 0 bases and J by 8 bases, with 17 bases between. DNA of the CDR3: TGTGCCAGCAGCGTAGTCGGGCAGGTCGCCGGAGGGGAGCTGTTTTTT. Its protein product is CASSVVGQVAGGELFF. The entire variable domain, with the rest obtained from reference TRBV9 and TRBJ2-2, is as follows: DSGVTQTPKHLITATGQRVTLRCSPRSGDLSVYWYQQSLDQGLQFLIQYYNGEERAKGNILERFSAQQFPDLHSELNLSSLELGDSALYFCASSVVGQVAGGELFFGEGSRLTVL.

This clonotype was detected many times. This chain connects TRBV28 to TRBJ2-3; 9 nucleotides align to TRBD2. The CDR3 has 16 amino acids. The V and J ends lost 5 bases and 2 bases, in that order; junction bases with no gene match: 8. CDR1 MDHEN and CDR2 SYDVKM come from the germline V gene. The CDR3 coding sequence is TGTGCCAGCAGTACTCTAGCGGGAAGCCTCACAGATACGCAGTATTTT. Translated: CASSTLAGSLTDTQYF. The full variable domain, its missing parts supplied by reference TRBV28 and TRBJ2-3, is DVKVTQSSRYLVKRTGEKVFLECVQDMDHENMFWYRQDPGLGLRLIYFSYDVKMKEKGDIPEGYSVSREKKERFSLILESASTNQTSMYLCASSTLAGSLTDTQYFGPGTRLTVL.

The chain is built from TRBV7-6 and TRBJ2-5; D not resolved. Germline V gene sequence: CDR1 SGHVS, CDR2 FNYEAQ. V shed 3 bases and J shed 3 bases, with 5 bases lying between them. CDR3 length: 12 amino acids. The CDR3 region has the DNA TGTGCCAGCAGCTTGCCCAAAGAGACCCAGTACTTC. Protein sequence: CASSLPKETQYF.

This clonotype was recorded a few times. V gene TRBV29-1 combines with J gene TRBJ2-7; 9 bases map to TRBD2. Germline CDR1 reads SQVTM; CDR2 reads ANQGSEA. This CDR3 spans 15 amino acids. Trimming took 6 bases from V and 6 from J; bases not matched to a gene: 15. For the CDR3, the DNA is TGCAGCGTCAGCTGGGCGCGGGAGGGCCAGTTCGAGCAGTACTTC. This encodes CSVSWAREGQFEQYF.

The CDR3 DNA is TGTGCCAGCAGCTTAGCGATGGCTAGCAAAGAGACCCAGTACTTC. Translation gives CASSLAMASKETQYF. The rearrangement links TRBV7-9 to TRBJ2-5; TRBD2 might be the D (5 bases). Trimming shortened V by 0 bases and J by 3 bases, and 11 bases separated the two germline ends. The CDR3 runs to 15 residues. CDR1 is SEHNR and CDR2 is FQNEAQ in the germline V gene (reference sequence).

In its sample, this clonotype was seen many times. This chain links TRBV6-2 or TRBV6-3 with TRBJ2-5, with D possibly matching TRBD2 (5 bases). The CDR3 is 12 amino acids. The germline V gene has CDR1 MNHEY and CDR2 SVGEGT. Trimming stripped 8 bases from V and 1 base from J, with 8 bases between. The CDR3 here is CASSRVQETQYF. The DNA of the CDR3 is TGTGCCAGCTCGCGGGTCCAAGAGACCCAGTACTTC.

This clonotype was seen a handful of times. The V and J genes are TRBV30 and TRBJ1-3; D not resolved. V gave up 2 bases and J gave up 2 bases, with 13 bases separating them. CDR3 length: 15 amino acids. The germline gives CDR1 GTSNPN, CDR2 SVGIG (reference sequence). CDR3 DNA sequence: TGTGCCTGGAGTCCTACGTTTGAGACTGGAAACACCATATATTTT. It encodes CAWSPTFETGNTIYF.

This clonotype was recorded many times. The chain carries TRBV25-1 and TRBJ1-1; a possible D gene is TRBD1 (5 bases). CDR1 and CDR2 from the germline V gene are MGHDK and SYGVNS. Between the trimmed V and J ends, which lost 3 bases and 1 base, there was a span of 12 bases. The CDR3 consists of 15 residues. The CDR3 region is CASSDYARANTEAFF. CDR3 coding DNA: TGTGCCAGCAGTGATTATGCCAGGGCGAACACTGAAGCTTTCTTT.

This clonotype has a count of ten or more. The V and J genes are TRBV6-1 and TRBJ1-5; the D gene is possibly TRBD1 (6 bases). Germline CDR1 reads MNHNS; CDR2 reads SASEGT. Trimming stripped 5 bases from V and 3 bases from J, with 20 bases between. The length of the CDR3 is 17 residues. CDR3 DNA: TGTGCCAGCAGTAGAGACAGGTTCGTTTTTGACAATCAGCCCCAGCATTTT. Translated: CASSRDRFVFDNQPQHF.

In its sample, this clonotype was seen a few times. V and J are TRBV6-1 and TRBJ2-2; 9 bases align to TRBD1. Germline loops: CDR1 MNHNS, CDR2 SASEGT. The V gene end was trimmed by 4 bases and the J gene end by 0 bases; junction bases not matched to a gene: 12. The CDR3 has 19 amino acids. DNA of the CDR3: TGTGCCAGCAGTGGGCGGGGACAGGGACTCACCGCGAACACCGGGGAGCTGTTTTTT. Its protein is CASSGRGQGLTANTGELFF.

There are many counts of this clonotype. The V call is TRBV10-3, the J call TRBJ2-7; 8 bases fit TRBD2. Looked up from germline, CDR1 is ENHRY and CDR2 is SYGVKD. The CDR3 covers 14 residues. V gave up 3 bases and J gave up 7 bases; unmatched junction bases: 8. The CDR3 sequence is CAISDSSGAREQYF. Written as DNA, the CDR3 is TGTGCCATCAGTGACAGTAGCGGGGCCCGTGAGCAGTACTTC.

In this sample, this clonotype turned up many times. The gene calls are TRBV2 and TRBJ2-3; perhaps TRBD1 as D (5 bases). CDR1 is SNHLY and CDR2 is FYNNEI in the germline V gene. With 0 bases removed from V and 5 bases from J, the gap between germline ends came to 12 bases. CDR3 length equals 15 residues. As DNA, the CDR3 is TGTGCCAGCAGTGAAGCTTGGCAGGGAAAAGATACGCAGTATTTT. Residues: CASSEAWQGKDTQYF.

The sample holds a few counts of this clonotype. This rearrangement joins TRBV5-1 to TRBJ2-5; D gene ambiguous. The CDR3 runs to 13 residues. CDR1 is SGHRS, CDR2 YFSETQ, per germline. Trimming removed 4 bases from V and 5 bases from J, with 12 bases in between. Here the CDR3 reads CASSARISETQYF. The CDR3 coding sequence is TGCGCCAGCAGCGCAAGGATCTCGGAGACCCAGTACTTC.

This clonotype was seen a few times. The J gene is TRBJ2-5, the V gene TRBV7-2; D may correspond to TRBD1 or TRBD2 (6 bases each). The V gene's germline CDR1 is SGHTA and CDR2 FQGNSA. The CDR3 is made up of 15 amino acids. Between the trimmed V and J ends, which lost 4 bases and 10 bases, there was a span of 22 bases. DNA for the CDR3: TGTGCCAGCAGCTCCGGCGGGACACGGAATGAGGGCCAGTACTTC. Protein: CASSSGGTRNEGQYF.

This clonotype was recorded at least ten times. The rearrangement links TRBV5-5 to TRBJ2-1; 10 positions match TRBD2. Germline loops: CDR1 SGHKS, CDR2 YYEKEE (reference sequence). This CDR3 is built from 14 residues. The ends lost 2 bases at V and 7 bases at J; junction bases unmatched: 3. CDR3 in amino acids: CASSFGTSDNEQFF. CDR3 sequence (DNA): TGTGCCAGCAGCTTCGGGACTAGCGATAATGAGCAGTTCTTC.